One sample yielded the 32 T cell receptor beta chains listed below, sequenced in a study of blood T cell repertoires in COVID-19. This table comes from immunoSEQ multiplex PCR, and its TCRdb copy is limited to in-frame clones, with some not included. The data hold some 75,000 clones, with approximately 90% observed a single time. Sample: peripheral blood. The source is a human donor in a cohort sampled during active COVID-19.

The chain couples TRBV12-3 or TRBV12-4 to TRBJ2-7; 9 bases are a match to TRBD1. V lost 6 bases, J lost 6 bases, and 6 bases stayed unmatched. CDR3 size: 13 residues. The CDR3 bases are TGTGCCAGCAGCCGGGACAGGGTGGGCGAGCAGTACTTC. This codes for CASSRDRVGEQYF.

This sequence joins TRBV18 and TRBJ2-1, with TRBD1 as a possible D gene (6 bases). Germline CDR1 reads KGHSH; CDR2 reads LQKENI. The V end lost 1 base, the J end lost 5 bases, and 9 bases lay between the germline ends. The CDR3 runs 14 residues. CDR3 amino acids: CASSPQGDNNEQFF. Here the CDR3 DNA reads TGTGCCAGCTCACCACAGGGGGACAACAATGAGCAGTTCTTC.

The rearrangement uses TRBV23-1 and TRBJ1-5; TRBD1 agrees at 9 bases. TRBV23-1 is flagged as an ORF with uncertain function. CDR3 size: 18 residues. Trimming took 3 bases from V and 2 from J; bases not matched to a gene: 11. The CDR3 protein is CASSHRGQGILRNQPQHF. Here the CDR3 DNA reads TGCGCCAGCAGTCATCGGGGACAGGGTATTCTGCGCAATCAGCCCCAGCATTTT.

The chain employs TRBV7-9 and TRBJ1-2; a possible D gene is TRBD1 (5 bases). Germline V gene lookup returns CDR1 SEHNR and CDR2 FQNEAQ (reference sequence). V shed 6 bases and J shed 5 bases, with 28 bases lying between them. The CDR3 has 18 residues. The CDR3 loop reads CASRPGSGQLDPSYGYTF. The CDR3 nucleotides are TGTGCCAGCAGACCAGGGTCGGGTCAGTTAGACCCCAGTTATGGCTACACCTTC.

The chain recombines TRBV4-3 with TRBJ1-2; D ambiguous. The CDR3 has 14 residues. Per the germline V gene, CDR1 is LGHNA and CDR2 is YSLEER. V was cut by 1 base and J by 6 bases, with 12 bases left in between. DNA for the CDR3: TGCGCCAGCAGCCAAGTCAATCAACAGAATGGCTACACCTTC. Translating it yields CASSQVNQQNGYTF.

The sample holds one count of this clone. The V and J genes are TRBV6-2 or TRBV6-3 and TRBJ2-5; D is perhaps TRBD1 (5 bases). The V and J ends lost 4 bases and 2 bases respectively, with 11 bases between them. The CDR3 is 14 amino acids. In germline, CDR1 is MNHEY, CDR2 SVGEGT. The CDR3 here is CASSWEGVQETQYF. The CDR3 DNA follows: TGTGCCAGCAGTTGGGAAGGGGTGCAAGAGACCCAGTACTTC.

The chain links TRBV5-4 to TRBJ1-1, with 7 positions matching TRBD1. Losses at the gene ends were 0 bases for V and 4 bases for J; bases not matched to a gene: 6. The germline V gene encodes CDR1 SGHNT and CDR2 YYREEE (reference sequence). CDR3 length: 15 amino acids. CDR3 in amino acids: CASSLAKDRITEAFF. Written as DNA, the CDR3 is TGTGCCAGCAGCTTGGCGAAGGACAGGATCACTGAAGCTTTCTTT.

This chain uses TRBV9 with TRBJ1-5; TRBD1 aligns across 11 bases. Germline CDR1 reads SGDLS; CDR2 reads YYNGEE. With 3 bases clipped from V and 7 bases from J, the junction kept 6 bases outside the gene matches. This CDR3 region has 15 residues. DNA for the CDR3: TGTGCCAGCAGCGCGGGGACAGGGGGAAGCCAGCCCCAGCATTTT. Its translation is CASSAGTGGSQPQHF.

This chain joins TRBV10-3 and TRBJ2-3; 11 bases match TRBD1. The V gene end was trimmed by 6 bases and the J gene end by 4 bases; junction bases not matched to a gene: 9. Germline V gene data show CDR1 as ENHRY and CDR2 as SYGVKD. The CDR3 length is 16 residues. For the CDR3, the DNA is TGTGCCATCAGCGCTGGACAGGGGGCTTCGTCAGATACGCAGTATTTT. Translation: CAISAGQGASSDTQYF.

The chain links TRBV30 to TRBJ1-1; TRBD1 agrees at 10 bases. CDR3 length: 18 residues. V lost 3 bases to trimming and J lost 0 bases; unmatched junction nucleotides: 13. Germline CDR1 and CDR2: GTSNPN and SVGIG (reference sequence). CDR3 protein: CAWRKRGQGLDLNTEAFF. CDR3 DNA: TGTGCCTGGAGGAAAAGGGGACAGGGGTTGGACTTGAACACTGAAGCTTTCTTT.

The chain has TRBV28 and TRBJ2-4, with TRBD2 as a possible D gene (6 bases). Germline V CDR1 and CDR2: MDHEN, SYDVKM. The CDR3 totals 16 residues. With 2 bases removed from V and 0 bases from J, the gap between germline ends came to 11 bases. The CDR3, as DNA: TGTGCCAGCAGTTTAGACCACGGGGGAGCCAAAAACATTCAGTACTTC. Translation: CASSLDHGGAKNIQYF.

The gene calls are TRBV27 and TRBJ2-7; possible D gene TRBD2, 6 bases. The CDR3 is 14 amino acids. Germline CDR1 reads MNHEY; CDR2 reads SMNVEV (reference sequence). V gave up 6 bases and J gave up 2 bases, with 14 bases separating them. The CDR3 region has the DNA TGTGCCAGCAGACCGGGGAGGACTACCTACGAGCAGTACTTC. It translates to CASRPGRTTYEQYF.

V is TRBV19 and J is TRBJ1-4, with TRBD1 identical over 10 bases. Germline loops: CDR1 LNHDA, CDR2 SQIVND (reference sequence). CDR3 length: 15 residues. Trimming took 2 bases from V and 5 from J; bases not matched to a gene: 2. The CDR3 bases are TGTGCCAGTAGTATAACGGACAGGGGGAATGAAAAACTGTTTTTT. Translation: CASSITDRGNEKLFF. The entire variable domain, with the rest obtained from reference TRBV19 and TRBJ1-4, is as follows: DGGITQSPKYLFRKEGQNVTLSCEQNLNHDAMYWYRQDPGQGLRLIYYSQIVNDFQKGDIAEGYSVSREKKESFPLTVTSAQKNPTAFYLCASSITDRGNEKLFFGSGTQLSVL.

The chain carries TRBV21-1 and TRBJ2-3; the table's D call of TRBD1 was not tested on the DNA. TRBV21-1 is a pseudogene segment. This CDR3 has 15 amino acids. The CDR3 protein is CASSHWPGPPDTQYF. Here the CDR3 DNA reads TGTGCCAGCAGCCACTGGCCAGGGCCCCCAGATACGCAGTATTTT.

This clone was seen a handful of times. The chain combines TRBV6-5 with TRBJ2-1, with unresolved D. The germline V gene has CDR1 MNHEY and CDR2 SVGAGI. CDR3 length equals 12 residues. The V end was cut by 4 bases, the J end by 8 bases, with 9 bases between. The CDR3 region is CASSSPNDEQFF. DNA of the CDR3: TGTGCCAGCAGTTCCCCTAACGATGAGCAGTTCTTC.

The chain couples TRBV10-2 to TRBJ2-2, with D possibly TRBD1 on 5 matching bases. Germline V gene sequence: CDR1 WSHSY, CDR2 SAAADI. V gave up 0 bases and J gave up 0 bases, with 11 bases separating them. There are 17 residues in the CDR3. The CDR3 sequence: CASSESVDSANTGELFF. The CDR3 coding sequence is TGCGCCAGCAGTGAGTCGGTAGACAGCGCGAACACCGGGGAGCTGTTTTTT.

This chain uses TRBV18 with TRBJ2-5, with TRBD1 matching over 7 bases. The CDR3 runs to 16 residues. The J segment lost 5 bases and the V segment lost 1 base, leaving 10 bases of the junction unmatched. CDR1 and CDR2 from the germline V gene are KGHSH and LQKENI. The CDR3 DNA reads TGTGCCAGCTCACCACAGGGGGCGCAGGCTAGCGAGACCCAGTACTTC. Translation gives CASSPQGAQASETQYF.

The chain joins TRBV3-1 (or the pseudogene TRBV3-2) to TRBJ1-3; D possibly corresponds to TRBD1 (6 bases). V lost 3 bases and J 0 bases, leaving 21 bases between the germline ends. Germline V gene sequence: CDR1 LGHDT, CDR2 YNNKEL (reference sequence). This CDR3 is 19 amino acids long. CDR3 in DNA: TGTGCCAGCAGCCACCGGGGTACAGGGAGGGGTCTCTCTGGAAACACCATATATTTT. This sequence encodes CASSHRGTGRGLSGNTIYF.

V is TRBV20-1 and J is TRBJ1-2; a weak D match, TRBD1 (6 bases). This CDR3 has 14 residues. Looked up from germline, CDR1 is DFQATT and CDR2 is SNEGSKA (reference sequence). Trimming left V 3 bases short and J 2 bases short, with 13 bases between. CDR3 region: CSASDLTGNYGYTF. The CDR3 nucleotides read TGCAGTGCTAGTGATTTAACAGGGAACTATGGCTACACCTTC.

The V gene is TRBV19, the J gene TRBJ2-7, with TRBD2 matching 13 bases. This CDR3 has 17 residues. The J segment lost 2 bases and the V segment lost 5 bases, leaving 9 bases of the junction unmatched. Germline CDR1 and CDR2: LNHDA and SQIVND (reference sequence). CDR3 coding DNA: TGTGCCAGTAGTCCTAGGGGGACTAGCGGGGTTGCCTACGAGCAGTACTTC. Translation gives CASSPRGTSGVAYEQYF.

The chain combines TRBV28 with TRBJ1-4; tentatively, D is TRBD1 (6 bases). This CDR3 is 14 amino acids long. Trimming removed 3 bases at V and 10 bases at J, with 15 bases between. Germline V gives CDR1 MDHEN, CDR2 SYDVKM. CDR3 region: CASSFSGDGGKLFF. CDR3 DNA sequence: TGTGCCAGCAGTTTTTCAGGGGATGGTGGAAAACTGTTTTTT.

This chain uses TRBV28 with TRBJ1-5; a possible D gene is TRBD1 (6 bases). CDR1 and CDR2 (germline): MDHEN, SYDVKM. CDR3 length equals 16 residues. The V end was cut by 2 bases, the J end by 3 bases, with 14 bases between. CDR3 loop: CASSLKRQGFNQPQHF. The CDR3 nucleotides read TGTGCCAGCAGTTTAAAGCGGCAGGGGTTCAATCAGCCCCAGCATTTT.

The rearrangement joins TRBV4-1 to TRBJ2-1; perhaps TRBD1 as D (5 bases). CDR1 is MGHRA and CDR2 is YSYEKL in the germline V gene. The CDR3 sequence is 15 residues long. The ends were cut back, 0 bases at V and 9 bases at J, with 15 bases in the middle. CDR3 nucleotide sequence: TGCGCCAGCAGCCAAGATCAGGCCAGGGTGGGTGAGCAGTTCTTC. This sequence encodes CASSQDQARVGEQFF.

This chain connects TRBV5-1 to TRBJ2-5; D not certain. This CDR3 comprises 14 residues. The V end was cut by 0 bases, the J end by 2 bases, with 8 bases between. The germline V gene has CDR1 SGHRS and CDR2 YFSETQ. The CDR3: CASSLGGSQETQYF. The CDR3 coding sequence is TGCGCCAGCAGCTTGGGAGGCTCGCAAGAGACCCAGTACTTC.

In this sample, this clone turned up once. The rearrangement uses TRBV5-4 and TRBJ2-7; 9 nucleotides align to TRBD1. J was trimmed by 4 bases and V by 3 bases; bases with no gene match: 5. CDR3 length: 14 amino acids. The germline V gene encodes CDR1 SGHNT and CDR2 YYREEE (reference sequence). CDR3 protein: CASSSNRGPYEQYF. CDR3 DNA: TGTGCCAGCAGCTCTAACAGGGGGCCATACGAGCAGTACTTC.

The rearrangement joins TRBV12-5 to TRBJ2-3, with no clear D. CDR1 is LGHNT, CDR2 FRNRAP, per germline. The length of the CDR3 is 13 residues. Trimming removed 3 bases from V and 5 bases from J, with 9 bases in between. CDR3 amino acids: CASGLVAGDTQYF. For the CDR3, the DNA is TGTGCTAGTGGTTTAGTGGCTGGAGATACGCAGTATTTT.

The chain links TRBV3-1 (or the pseudogene TRBV3-2) to TRBJ2-7, with 11 bases identical to TRBD1. Per germline, CDR1 LGHDT and CDR2 YNNKEL (reference sequence). The CDR3 extends over 14 amino acids. V lost 6 bases and J lost 7; bases outside the gene matches: 8. CDR3 protein: CASSTGTGGLEQYF. The CDR3 DNA follows: TGTGCCAGCAGTACCGGGACAGGGGGTTTGGAGCAGTACTTC.

The chain links TRBV9 to TRBJ1-2; no definite D call. The CDR3 has 15 amino acids. Germline loops: CDR1 SGDLS, CDR2 YYNGEE. Between the trimmed V and J ends, which lost 0 bases and 7 bases, there was a span of 16 bases. The DNA for the CDR3 is TGTGCCAGCAGCGTAGGGGGAGATACGGGTAGTGGCTACACCTTC. Translation gives CASSVGGDTGSGYTF.

The chain employs TRBV27 and TRBJ1-2, with TRBD1 matching 7 bases. CDR3 length: 16 amino acids. Germline V CDR1 and CDR2: MNHEY, SMNVEV (reference sequence). Trimming cost V 5 bases and J 4 bases; bases outside gene matches: 13. The CDR3 spells CASSRDSGGPFYGYTF. For the CDR3, the DNA is TGTGCCAGCAGTCGGGACAGCGGTGGGCCTTTCTATGGCTACACCTTC.

This clone showed up just once. The rearrangement joins TRBV29-1 to TRBJ1-4, with 7 bases matching TRBD1. Germline V gene data show CDR1 as SQVTM and CDR2 as ANQGSEA. The CDR3 covers 14 residues. V shed 6 bases, J shed 1 base, and the junction held 5 bases outside the gene matches. CDR3 bases: TGCAGCGTGGCCGGACAGGAAACTAATGAAAAACTGTTTTTT. It specifies CSVAGQETNEKLFF.

The chain joins TRBV20-1 to TRBJ1-4, with a possible D match to TRBD1 (5 bases). Trimming pared 3 bases from V and 7 bases from J, leaving 15 bases between. Germline V CDR1 and CDR2: DFQATT, SNEGSKA (reference sequence). CDR3 length: 14 amino acids. The CDR3, as DNA: TGCAGTGCTAGTAAGGCAGGGAAGGGTGAAAAACTGTTTTTT. Amino acid sequence: CSASKAGKGEKLFF.

This sequence joins TRBV11-2 and TRBJ2-1; 12 nucleotides align to TRBD2. The CDR3 loop spans 18 amino acids. V shed 5 bases and J 0 bases; nucleotides not matched to a gene: 8. In germline, CDR1 is SGHAT, CDR2 FQNNGV. The CDR3 loop is CASSRGLAGGSSYNEQFF. CDR3 bases: TGTGCCAGCAGCCGGGGGCTAGCGGGGGGGAGCTCCTACAATGAGCAGTTCTTC.